The 9 T cell receptor beta chains below come from one sample, sequenced in a study of blood T cell repertoires in COVID-19. Profiling relied on immunoSEQ multiplex PCR, and the TCRdb table lists in-frame clones only, not all of them. In the table there are about 65,000 clones, about 81% of which are singletons. Sequencing was done on a sample of peripheral blood. Receptors were obtained from a man older than 75 with acute or convalescent COVID-19.

J is TRBJ2-3 and V is TRBV15, with D possibly being TRBD2 (5 bases). The CDR3 totals 12 residues. Germline V gives CDR1 LNHNV, CDR2 YYDKDF (reference sequence). The V gene lost 5 bases and the J gene lost 9 bases, with 12 bases spanning the gap. The CDR3 sequence: CATSGGRLTQYF. Here the CDR3 DNA reads TGTGCCACCAGCGGAGGTAGATTAACGCAGTATTTT.

The chain recombines TRBV5-1 with TRBJ2-5; 8 nucleotides match TRBD1. Germline values: CDR1 SGHRS, CDR2 YFSETQ. The J segment lost 5 bases and the V segment lost 4 bases, leaving 7 bases of the junction unmatched. The CDR3 loop spans 14 amino acids. As DNA, the CDR3 is TGCGCCAGCAGCGAGACAGGGGTTGGGGAGACCCAGTACTTC. Translating gives CASSETGVGETQYF.

The chain combines TRBV5-4 with TRBJ2-3, with D possibly matching TRBD2 (5 bases). The length of the CDR3 is 15 residues. The germline CDR1 and CDR2 sequences are SGHNT and YYREEE (reference sequence). V dropped 4 bases and J dropped 0 bases, with 12 bases sitting between them. The chain's CDR3 is CASSEGGTSTDTQYF. CDR3 bases: TGTGCCAGCAGCGAAGGAGGAACTAGCACAGATACGCAGTATTTT.

V gene TRBV5-5 combines with J gene TRBJ2-1; 16 bases map to TRBD2. Germline loops: CDR1 SGHKS, CDR2 YYEKEE (reference sequence). Germline trimming cut 4 bases from V and 0 bases from J; bases unmatched to any gene: 4. CDR3 size: 18 residues. The CDR3 region is CASSPGLAGGSSYNEQFF. Written as DNA, the CDR3 is TGTGCCAGCAGCCCGGGACTAGCGGGGGGGAGCTCCTACAATGAGCAGTTCTTC.

The DNA of the CDR3 is TGTGCCAGCAGTTTGGGGGGGAGCACAGATACGCAGTATTTT. This sequence encodes CASSLGGSTDTQYF. This sequence joins TRBV28 and TRBJ2-3, with 7 positions matching TRBD2. CDR1 is MDHEN and CDR2 is SYDVKM in the germline V gene. The length of the CDR3 is 14 residues. The junction had 0 bases not matched to a gene; V was cut back by 3 bases and J by 0 bases.

The chain uses TRBV18 and TRBJ1-2; unclear D gene. CDR1 is KGHSH and CDR2 is LQKENI in the germline V gene. CDR3 size: 15 residues. The ends were cut back, 0 bases at V and 7 bases at J, with 15 bases in the middle. The DNA for the CDR3 is TGTGCCAGCTCACCACCCTCCCAACGGTCTTCTGGCTACACCTTC. This codes for CASSPPSQRSSGYTF.

This clone was recorded once. The chain couples TRBV25-1 to TRBJ2-5; 9 nucleotides align to TRBD1. J lost 5 bases, V lost 2 bases, and 6 bases had no gene match. The CDR3 covers 15 residues. Germline values: CDR1 MGHDK, CDR2 SYGVNS. The CDR3 spells CASSEPGTGRETQYF. The CDR3 DNA follows: TGTGCCAGCAGTGAACCCGGGACAGGGAGGGAGACCCAGTACTTC.

This clone showed up just once. This chain uses TRBV29-1 with TRBJ1-2, with a possible D match to TRBD1 (6 bases). Trimming took 5 bases from V and 4 from J, leaving 17 bases between them. Germline V gene sequence: CDR1 SQVTM, CDR2 ANQGSEA. The CDR3 loop spans 14 amino acids. In DNA form, the CDR3 reads TGCAGCGTTCCTCCTCGGGGGGGCGGCTATGGCTACACCTTC. Translating it yields CSVPPRGGGYGYTF.

The chain joins TRBV10-1 to TRBJ2-7; D unresolved. The CDR3 extends over 16 amino acids. V lost 0 bases and J lost 7, with 19 bases in between. Germline V gene sequence: CDR1 WNHNN, CDR2 SYGVQD (reference sequence). The chain's CDR3 is CASSESPGSAAGEQYF. CDR3 DNA sequence: TGCGCCAGCAGTGAGTCCCCGGGTTCAGCAGCCGGGGAGCAGTACTTC.